This T cell receptor (beta chain) was profiled in a study of T cells in Graves' hyperthyroidism and ophthalmopathy. Study-wide points: A 13 V-J model separated ophthalmopathy from stable hyperthyroidism.

Per the germline V gene, CDR1 is MDHEN and CDR2 is SYDVKM. CDR3 size: 17 residues. V gave up 1 base and J gave up 8 bases, with 18 bases separating them. This clonotype turned up a few times. Its antigen remains unknown. TCR beta CDR3 sequences were amplified from RNA transcripts. Initially, a first-round RT-PCR of the TCR CDR3 employed the HTBI primer set. In TCRdb, the multiplex PCR reads were re-called with MiXCR into one record per CDR3 protein. Of more than 600,000 distinct CDR3 sequences listed, around 15% were seen once; the top ten hold around 8.1%. No progression to ophthalmopathy during 18 months of follow-up defined stable disease. Orbital computed tomography, thyroid ultrasound, serum thyroxine and TRAb, and clinical symptoms together informed the diagnoses.

Material for sequencing was blood. The J gene is TRBJ1-6, the V gene TRBV28, with D unresolved. The sequence derives from a man between 18 and 35 years old with Graves' hyperthyroidism. For the CDR3, the DNA is TGTGCCAGCAGTTTATCCCCCCGCGACTGGGCCGATTCACCCCTCCACTTT. This gives the protein CASSLSPRDWADSPLHF. Filled out from reference TRBV28 and TRBJ1-6, the complete variable domain reads DVKVTQSSRYLVKRTGEKVFLECVQDMDHENMFWYRQDPGLGLRLIYFSYDVKMKEKGDIPEGYSVSREKKERFSLILESASTNQTSMYLCASSLSPRDWADSPLHFGNGTRLTVT.